These T cell receptor beta chains were read from a single sample in a study of response to subunit inactivated influenza vaccine. Each CDR3 protein gets one entry after TCRdb re-called the RT-PCR reads with MiXCR. Of over 300,000 distinct CDR3 sequences detected, 20% to 25% appear once; the ten largest clones hold about a tenth. Here the sequenced sample was PBMCs from blood, taken about 19 months after vaccination. The receptor source for this set is a man in his fifties or sixties who received an inactivated influenza vaccine. CDR3s include the opening cysteine and the closing phenylalanine or tryptophan. The order of the fields is J gene, V gene, D gene, clone size, CDR3 DNA, CDR3 protein. D genes are given only for firm matches. Clone size is given for some rows only: seen once, a few or many times, or a class if the clone is expanded.

>TRBJ2-5|TRBV25-1|.|.
TGTGCCAGCAGTGAATATGGTCAAGAGACCCAGTACTTC
CASSEYGQETQYF
>TRBJ1-1|TRBV7-8|.|few
TGTGCCAGCAGCTTACATGACAGGCCGAACACTGAAGCTTTCTTT
CASSLHDRPNTEAFF
>TRBJ1-5|TRBV6-1|.|few
TGTGCCAGCAGTGAACGAGATACCAATCAGCCCCAGCATTTT
CASSERDTNQPQHF
>TRBJ1-1|TRBV5-4|.|many
TGTGCCAGCAGCCAGAGACAGACCGGGGACACTGAAGCTTTCTTT
CASSQRQTGDTEAFF
>TRBJ2-7|TRBV6-5|.|few
TGTGCCAGCAGTTACGGGAAGGGGTCCTACGAGCAGTACTTC
CASSYGKGSYEQYF
>TRBJ1-2|TRBV3-1|TRBD1|many
TGTGCCAGCAGCCTCGGACAGGGCGTAGGTGGCTACACCTTC
CASSLGQGVGGYTF
>TRBJ1-4|TRBV5-1|.|.
TGCGCCAGCGGATCCGGCGATACCACGGAAAAACTGTTTTTT
CASGSGDTTEKLFF
>TRBJ2-5|TRBV12-3/TRBV12-4|.|.
TGTGCCAGCAGTTTAGGGAGCGGGCCCACGCAAGAGACCCAGTACTTC
CASSLGSGPTQETQYF
>TRBJ2-1|TRBV9|.|few
TGTGCCAGCAGCGTAGGGGGGGCAGCCTACAATGAGCAGTTCTTC
CASSVGGAAYNEQFF
>TRBJ2-7|TRBV7-6|TRBD1|.
TGTGCCAGCAGCTTTACCGGGACAGGTACCTACGAGCAGTACTTC
CASSFTGTGTYEQYF
>TRBJ1-6|TRBV6-5|.|few
TGTGCCAGCAGTTATCCAGGGAATTCACCCCTCCACTTT
CASSYPGNSPLHF
>TRBJ1-1|TRBV5-1|.|many
TGCGCCAGCAGCACGGACCCCCCCGGCACTGAAGCTTTCTTT
CASSTDPPGTEAFF
>TRBJ2-1|TRBV12-3/TRBV12-4|.|few
TGTGCCAGCAGTCCCGGCCTGGGGTTTGAGCAGTTCTTC
CASSPGLGFEQFF
>TRBJ2-2|TRBV20-1|.|few
TGCAGTGCGGCCCGACCGGGAGTAACCGGGGAGCTGTTTTTT
CSAARPGVTGELFF
>TRBJ1-2|TRBV11-2|.|many
TGTGCCAGCAGCTTGGACTGGGGAAACTATGGCTACACCTTC
CASSLDWGNYGYTF
>TRBJ2-7|TRBV14|.|few
TGTGCCAGCAGCCTGCTCGGACAGAACTACGAGCAGTACTTC
CASSLLGQNYEQYF
>TRBJ1-2|TRBV20-1|TRBD1|.
TGCAGTGCTAAAGGGGACAGGGGGCTATATGGCTACACCTTC
CSAKGDRGLYGYTF
>TRBJ1-6|TRBV7-2|TRBD1|.
TGTGCCAGCAGCTGGGGACAGAGGGCCCCCGTTTGGTTGAACTTT
CASSWGQRAPVWLNF
>TRBJ2-3|TRBV20-1|TRBD2|few
TGCAGTGCTAGAGTTAGCGGGAGGAGGGATACGCAGTATTTT
CSARVSGRRDTQYF
>TRBJ1-1|TRBV2|TRBD1|few
TGTGCCAGCAGGCGGGACAGGGGGCTGAACACTGAAGCTTTCTTT
CASRRDRGLNTEAFF
>TRBJ1-2|TRBV7-9|TRBD1|.
TGTGCCAGCAGCACCGGGACAGGGCTTTATGGCTACACCTTC
CASSTGTGLYGYTF
>TRBJ2-7|TRBV7-2|.|few
TGTGCCAGCAGCTTAATACAGGGCCCCTACGAGCAGTACTTC
CASSLIQGPYEQYF
>TRBJ2-3|TRBV20-1|TRBD2|.
TGCAGTGCTAGACTAGCGGGAGCATCCGATACGCAGTATTTT
CSARLAGASDTQYF
>TRBJ2-3|TRBV7-2|.|.
TGTGCCAGCAGCTTAGAAGCCCGGGATACGCAGTATTTT
CASSLEARDTQYF
>TRBJ1-5|TRBV6-2/TRBV6-3|.|.
TGTGCCAGCAGTTACTCGGCTCAGCCCCAGCATTTT
CASSYSAQPQHF
>TRBJ2-5|TRBV6-2/TRBV6-3|.|few
TGTGCCAGCAGTCTCTACCAGGAGACCCAGTACTTC
CASSLYQETQYF
>TRBJ1-1|TRBV3-1|.|.
TGTGCCAGCAGCCAAAGGGGGATGAACACTGAAGCTTTCTTT
CASSQRGMNTEAFF
>TRBJ2-1|TRBV6-2/TRBV6-3|TRBD2|few
TGTGCCAGCAGTCGATTCGTTACTAGCGGGAGTAAATACAATGAGCAGTTCTTC
CASSRFVTSGSKYNEQFF
>TRBJ1-5|TRBV20-1|TRBD1|few
TGCAGTGCTAGACTCTTTCAGGGACAGGGAAGTAATCAGCCCCAGCATTTT
CSARLFQGQGSNQPQHF
>TRBJ2-7|TRBV21-1|.|.
TGTGCCAGCAGCGCCCGGGACACCTACGAGCAGTACTTC
CASSARDTYEQYF
>TRBJ2-5|TRBV12-3/TRBV12-4|.|.
TGTGCCAGCACCCTCGGGGTATGGGAGACCCAGTACTTC
CASTLGVWETQYF
>TRBJ2-5|TRBV28|.|.
TGTGCCAGCAGTTTGGTTTCGAGTCGTGGGCAAGAGACCCAGTACTTC
CASSLVSSRGQETQYF
>TRBJ2-3|TRBV2|.|.
TGTGCCAGCTTACGGGATATCACAGATACGCAGTATTTT
CASLRDITDTQYF
>TRBJ2-4|TRBV4-3|.|few
TGCGCCAGCAGCCAGGCGACAACAATAGCCAAAAACATTCAGTACTTC
CASSQATTIAKNIQYF
>TRBJ1-5|TRBV15|.|few
TGTGCCACCAGCAGAGATTCGGTGGGTCAGCCCCAGCATTTT
CATSRDSVGQPQHF
>TRBJ2-7|TRBV7-2|.|.
TGTGCCAGCAGCCCCGGACATCTTTCCTACGAGCAGTACTTC
CASSPGHLSYEQYF
>TRBJ2-4|TRBV7-2|.|.
TGTGCCAGCAGCTTGAACAGGAAAAACATTCAGTACTTC
CASSLNRKNIQYF
>TRBJ1-1|TRBV30|.|.
TGTGCCTGGAGTGTATACAGGGTGAACACTGAAGCTTTCTTT
CAWSVYRVNTEAFF
>TRBJ2-7|TRBV3-1|.|few
TGTGCCAGCAGCCTCCGGGACCAAACCTACGAGCAGTACTTC
CASSLRDQTYEQYF
>TRBJ1-4|TRBV7-9|.|few
TGTGCCAGCAGCTTGGGGACAGAAAAACTGTTTTTT
CASSLGTEKLFF
>TRBJ2-7|TRBV5-1|.|.
TGCGCCAGCAGCGTCGTGGATTCCTACGAGCAGTACTTC
CASSVVDSYEQYF
>TRBJ1-2|TRBV29-1|.|.
TGCAGCGTTGAACCCTTTCGGCCAGGGTCCAATTCAGGGTATGGCTACACCTTC
CSVEPFRPGSNSGYGYTF
>TRBJ1-6|TRBV12-3/TRBV12-4|TRBD1|.
TGTGCCAGCAGTTTAAACGCCGGACAGGGGAGTTCACCCCTCCACTTT
CASSLNAGQGSSPLHF
>TRBJ2-2|TRBV7-9|.|.
TGTGCCAGCAGCTTAGAGGCTAGCGGGGAGCTGTTTTTT
CASSLEASGELFF
>TRBJ1-4|TRBV4-2|.|few
TGTGCCAGCAGCCCAGTAATCGCAGGGTTTGACGAAAAACTGTTTTTT
CASSPVIAGFDEKLFF
>TRBJ1-4|TRBV9|.|few
TGTGCCAGCAGCGTAGGGCCCGCATCGGGAGTGAATGAAAAACTGTTTTTT
CASSVGPASGVNEKLFF
>TRBJ1-6|TRBV7-2|.|few
TGTGCCAGCAGCATCAACCCGGGACTCTTCTATTCACCCCTCCACTTT
CASSINPGLFYSPLHF
>TRBJ2-7|TRBV6-2/TRBV6-3|TRBD2|.
TGTGCCAGCAGTTACTTAGCGGGAGGCTCCTACGAGCAGTACTTC
CASSYLAGGSYEQYF
>TRBJ1-2|TRBV28|.|.
TGTGCCAGCAGTTTACATATATGGGAACTTGGCTACACCTTC
CASSLHIWELGYTF
>TRBJ2-7|TRBV6-1|.|.
TGTGCCAGCACCCAGGGATGGGGGCTGAGCTCCTACGAGCAGTACTTC
CASTQGWGLSSYEQYF
>TRBJ2-1|TRBV7-2|TRBD2|.
TGTGCCAGCAGCTCCTCGTCGACTAGCGGGAGTTTCCATGAGCAGTTCTTC
CASSSSSTSGSFHEQFF
>TRBJ2-1|TRBV9|.|.
TGTGCCAGCAGCCCCCTTGGGAGCTTTCATGAGCAGTTCTTC
CASSPLGSFHEQFF
>TRBJ2-1|TRBV7-2|.|few
TGTGCCAGCAGCTTAAGAGAGACAGGCTACAATGAGCAGTTCTTC
CASSLRETGYNEQFF
>TRBJ1-1|TRBV4-3|TRBD1|many
TGCGCCAGCAGTGCGAGGGACAGGGCGAACACTGAAGCTTTCTTT
CASSARDRANTEAFF
>TRBJ1-1|TRBV11-1|.|few
TGTGCCAGCACCAGTGGGAGCACTGAAGCTTTCTTT
CASTSGSTEAFF
>TRBJ2-1|TRBV20-1|TRBD2|.
TGCAGTGCTACTAGTCCGGGACTAGCGGGTACTGAGCAGTTCTTC
CSATSPGLAGTEQFF
>TRBJ2-1|TRBV12-5|.|few
TGTGCTAGTGGTTTGGTAGTCGGGAGACGGGGTGAGCAGTTCTTC
CASGLVVGRRGEQFF
>TRBJ2-1|TRBV7-2|.|few
TGTGCCAGCAGCTTAATGGAGTGGGAGCGCTTTTTCTTC
CASSLMEWERFFF
>TRBJ2-7|TRBV20-1|.|few
TGCAGCGCTACGGAGCTTGACGGGAGTGAAGAGCAGTACTTC
CSATELDGSEEQYF
>TRBJ2-1|TRBV5-6|.|few
TGTGCCAGCGGCCCCCAATGGGGTAGCGCGAGCTCCTACAATGAGCAGTTCTTC
CASGPQWGSASSYNEQFF